This T cell receptor (beta chain) is from a study of blood T cell repertoires in COVID-19. Study overall: Acute-phase and convalescent COVID-19 samples originated in the United States, Italy and Spain. Nucleic acid was either cDNA or gDNA, and it came from T cells, B-cell-depleted T cells, or PBMCs.

Per the original methods: Quantification of nucleated cells was approximated via reference gene primer amplification. Data came from immunoSEQ multiplex PCR; TCRdb stores just in-frame clones and leaves some out. V and J calls plus clone size are reproduced from that table; the DNA served to infer D and trimming. The sample shows 90,000 to 100,000 clones, 89% of them seen only once. Germline CDR1 is LNHDA and CDR2 is SQIVND (reference sequence). The CDR3 has 16 residues. V was cut by 0 bases and J by 0 bases, with 10 bases left in between. Patients in Seattle were enrolled during active infection, then followed longitudinally.

Sequenced: peripheral blood. This clonotype originated in a man in his fifties or sixties with COVID-19, enrolled during active disease. The chain recombines TRBV19 with TRBJ2-3; TRBD2 might be the D (5 bases). In DNA form, the CDR3 reads TGTGCCAGTAGTATAGACGAGGGAGCTAGCACAGATACGCAGTATTTT. Its protein product is CASSIDEGASTDTQYF.